This T cell receptor beta chain was identified during a study of blood T cell repertoires in COVID-19. Study-wide context: The cDNA or gDNA used as material had been derived from T cells, B-cell-depleted T cells, or PBMCs.

The CDR3 extends over 13 amino acids. V trimming: 8 bases; J trimming: 5 bases; junction bases outside the gene matches: 6. Looked up from germline, CDR1 is SGHRS and CDR2 is YFSETQ. The table came from immunoSEQ multiplex PCR; TCRdb's copy has only in-frame clones and leaves some out. Of approximately 32,000 clones listed, almost 90% are singletons. The sequencing input was peripheral blood. The TCR originated in a human donor in a cohort sampled during active COVID-19. The chain couples TRBV5-1 to TRBJ2-2; 7 bases match TRBD1. CDR3 protein: CASGDRPTGELFF. The CDR3 coding sequence is TGCGCCAGTGGGGACAGACCTACCGGGGAGCTGTTTTTT.